These 22 T cell receptor beta chains were sequenced from one sample in a study of blood T cell repertoires in COVID-19. The table came from immunoSEQ multiplex PCR; TCRdb's copy has only in-frame clones and leaves some out. The sample comprises some 160,000 clones, roughly 80% of which are singletons, and approximately 3.6% rests with the top ten. The sample taken for sequencing was PBMCs or T cells enriched from blood (not recorded which). These receptors all come from a woman between 55 and 75 years old who had recovered from COVID-19.

The rearrangement uses TRBV6-5 and TRBJ1-5; maybe TRBD1 (5 bases). Between the trimmed V and J ends, which lost 6 bases and 2 bases, there was a span of 11 bases. The CDR3 consists of 14 residues. Germline V gene lookup returns CDR1 MNHEY and CDR2 SVGAGI. The chain's CDR3 is CASSPLRGNQPQHF. CDR3 in DNA: TGTGCCAGCAGCCCACTCAGGGGCAATCAGCCCCAGCATTTT.

V gene TRBV19 combines with J gene TRBJ1-5, with 10 bases aligning to TRBD1. V gave up 5 bases and J gave up 0 bases; unmatched junction bases: 16. Germline CDR1 reads LNHDA; CDR2 reads SQIVND (reference sequence). This CDR3 has 20 amino acids. CDR3 region: CASSFSGTGVKLSSNQPQHF. The CDR3 DNA follows: TGTGCCAGTAGTTTCTCCGGGACAGGGGTAAAGTTAAGTAGCAATCAGCCCCAGCATTTT.

This clone came up a few times. V gene TRBV7-8 combines with J gene TRBJ2-3, with 7 nucleotides matching TRBD1. The CDR3 extends over 15 amino acids. Germline V gives CDR1 SGHVS, CDR2 FQNEAQ. Unmatched junction bases numbered 8, after V lost 5 bases and J lost 3 bases. This CDR3 reads CASSRGRDRTDTQYF. Here the CDR3 DNA reads TGTGCCAGCAGCAGAGGCCGGGACAGAACAGATACGCAGTATTTT. Supplemented by reference TRBV7-8 and TRBJ2-3, the full variable domain reads GAGVSQSPRYKVAKRGQDVALRCDPISGHVSLFWYQQALGQGPEFLTYFQNEAQLDKSGLPSDRFFAERPEGSVSTLKIQRTQQEDSAVYLCASSRGRDRTDTQYFGPGTRLTVL.

For this clone: Other DNA sequences in this specimen translate into the identical CDR3. The V gene is TRBV6-5, the J gene TRBJ1-1; 8 bases line up with TRBD1. The CDR3 contains 13 residues. Trimming removed 4 bases from V and 6 bases from J; junction bases left unmatched: 4. Germline CDR1 is MNHEY and CDR2 is SVGAGI. The CDR3 protein is CASSLQGDPEAFF. The CDR3 DNA reads as TGTGCCAGCAGTTTACAGGGGGACCCTGAAGCTTTCTTT.

This clone has just a few counts. V is TRBV14 and J is TRBJ1-6; no clear D. V dropped 0 bases and J dropped 3 bases, with 9 bases sitting between them. The germline V gene has CDR1 SGHDN and CDR2 FVKESK. The CDR3 runs to 16 residues. The CDR3 protein is CASSQENFNYNSPLHF. DNA for the CDR3: TGTGCCAGCAGCCAAGAGAACTTTAACTATAATTCACCCCTCCACTTT.

The genes are TRBV29-1 and TRBJ1-1, with D unclear. The CDR3 has 13 amino acids. Germline CDR1 is SQVTM and CDR2 is ANQGSEA. V dropped 8 bases and J dropped 1 base, with 14 bases sitting between them. The CDR3 DNA reads TGCAGCATTTGGAGCCTATCGAACACTGAAGCTTTCTTT. It codes for CSIWSLSNTEAFF.

The J gene is TRBJ1-4, the V gene TRBV30; D perhaps matches TRBD1 (5 bases). The germline gives CDR1 GTSNPN, CDR2 SVGIG (reference sequence). CDR3 size: 15 residues. Trimming shortened V by 2 bases and J by 7 bases, and 17 bases separated the two germline ends. CDR3 protein: CAWSRGGQGFEKLFF. The CDR3 DNA sequence: TGTGCCTGGAGTCGAGGAGGGCAGGGTTTTGAAAAACTGTTTTTT.

The genes are TRBV30 and TRBJ2-4; TRBD2 matches at 11 bases. The J segment lost 10 bases and the V segment lost 0 bases, leaving 5 bases of the junction unmatched. Germline V gene lookup returns CDR1 GTSNPN and CDR2 SVGIG (reference sequence). This CDR3 contains 14 residues. CDR3 protein: CAWSVTSGGGIQYF. CDR3 in DNA: TGTGCCTGGAGTGTCACTAGCGGGGGAGGTATTCAGTACTTC.

The chain employs TRBV30 and TRBJ1-1; D might be TRBD1 (6 bases). This CDR3 has 15 residues. Germline-derived CDR1 and CDR2 are GTSNPN and SVGIG (reference sequence). Trimming left V 2 bases short and J 3 bases short, with 16 bases between. CDR3 amino acids: CAWSSYLRGDTEAFF. In DNA, the CDR3 is TGTGCCTGGAGTTCTTACCTCAGGGGAGACACTGAAGCTTTCTTT.

This chain joins TRBV19 and TRBJ1-1, with D maybe TRBD1 (6 bases). The V end lost 7 bases, the J end lost 1 base, and 13 bases lay between the germline ends. Looked up from germline, CDR1 is LNHDA and CDR2 is SQIVND (reference sequence). The CDR3 consists of 14 residues. The CDR3 here is CASTHQGRNTEAFF. The DNA of the CDR3 is TGTGCCAGTACCCATCAGGGGAGGAACACTGAAGCTTTCTTT.

This clone is a singleton in its sample. This CDR3 is CASSSTKTATNEKLFF. CDR3 nucleotide sequence: TGTGCCAGCAGTTCTACCAAGACAGCAACTAATGAAAAACTGTTTTTT. The genes are TRBV6-5 and TRBJ1-4; a possible D gene is TRBD1 (5 bases). Trimming removed 4 bases at V and 0 bases at J, with 12 bases between. The germline V gene has CDR1 MNHEY and CDR2 SVGAGI. This CDR3 has 16 residues.

This clone has a handful of counts. The V gene is TRBV5-6, the J gene TRBJ1-1; D might be TRBD1 (5 bases). CDR3 length: 16 amino acids. Trimming left V 5 bases short and J 4 bases short, with 21 bases between. CDR1 SGHDT and CDR2 YYEEEE come from the germline V gene. In DNA, the CDR3 is TGTGCCAGCAGGGAGACGGGCTTCGGGGGAGGCACTGAAGCTTTCTTT. Amino acid sequence: CASRETGFGGGTEAFF.

The gene calls are TRBV11-2 and TRBJ1-1; weak D call: TRBD1 (5 bases). Trimming stripped 5 bases from V and 8 bases from J, with 9 bases between. CDR1 is SGHAT and CDR2 is FQNNGV in the germline V gene. The CDR3 consists of 11 residues. The CDR3 coding sequence is TGTGCCAGCAGCACAGGTATAGAAGCTTTCTTT. It is translated as CASSTGIEAFF.

V gene TRBV6-5 combines with J gene TRBJ1-1, with D maybe TRBD1 (6 bases). The CDR3 length is 13 residues. V lost 6 bases and J 1 base, leaving 9 bases between the germline ends. Germline CDR1 reads MNHEY; CDR2 reads SVGAGI. CDR3 residues: CASRIQGNTEAFF. In nucleotides, the CDR3 is TGTGCCAGCAGGATACAGGGGAACACTGAAGCTTTCTTT.

This sequence joins TRBV6-5 and TRBJ2-7, with TRBD1 matching 7 bases. Germline loops: CDR1 MNHEY, CDR2 SVGAGI. This CDR3 region has 13 residues. V trimming: 5 bases; J trimming: 4 bases; junction bases outside the gene matches: 5. CDR3 in amino acids: CASSPGQKYEQYF. The CDR3, as DNA: TGTGCCAGCAGTCCGGGACAGAAGTACGAGCAGTACTTC.

V usage is TRBV27 and J usage is TRBJ1-6; TRBD1 is a possible D gene (5 bases). Germline assignment: CDR1 MNHEY and CDR2 SMNVEV (reference sequence). V gave up 2 bases and J gave up 8 bases, with 10 bases separating them. The CDR3 sequence is 14 residues long. CDR3 sequence (DNA): TGTGCCAGCAGTTTAGTTCCAGGGTATTCACCCCTCCACTTT. It yields the protein CASSLVPGYSPLHF.

This clone appeared a few times. The V gene is TRBV11-2, the J gene TRBJ2-5; 11 bases map to TRBD2. CDR1 and CDR2 (germline): SGHAT, FQNNGV. This CDR3 spans 16 amino acids. After removal of 1 base from V and 5 bases from J, the junction contained 6 bases not matched to a gene. The CDR3 sequence: CASSLVAGGFVETQYF. The CDR3 coding sequence is TGTGCCAGCAGCTTAGTAGCGGGGGGGTTCGTGGAGACCCAGTACTTC.

The chain uses TRBV3-1 (or the pseudogene TRBV3-2) and TRBJ1-1; D is perhaps TRBD1 (5 bases). From germline, CDR1 is LGHDT and CDR2 YNNKEL (reference sequence). Trimming took off 4 bases at V and 5 bases at J, with 17 bases between the two ends. CDR3 size: 15 residues. Written as DNA, the CDR3 is TGTGCCAGCAGCCCCGAATGGAGGGACGGAACTGAAGCTTTCTTT. The encoded protein is CASSPEWRDGTEAFF.

The rearrangement links TRBV4-1 to TRBJ2-1; maybe TRBD2 (6 bases). V lost 6 bases to trimming and J lost 9 bases, with 15 bases between them. CDR1 MGHRA and CDR2 YSYEKL come from the germline V gene. CDR3 length: 13 amino acids. The CDR3 spells CASSRNSGGEQFF. The CDR3 region has the DNA TGCGCCAGCAGTCGGAATAGCGGCGGTGAGCAGTTCTTC.

This clone was picked up a small number of times. The chain carries TRBV7-9 and TRBJ2-7, with D possibly TRBD2 on 6 matching bases. From germline, CDR1 is SEHNR and CDR2 FQNEAQ (reference sequence). V gave up 6 bases and J gave up 0 bases, with 18 bases separating them. This CDR3 contains 16 residues. In DNA form, the CDR3 reads TGTGCCAGCAGTTCCTTCGGGGCGGGGAGCTCCTACGAGCAGTACTTC. Translating gives CASSSFGAGSSYEQYF.

The V and J genes are TRBV6-5 and TRBJ1-2, with D perhaps matching TRBD1 (5 bases). With 8 bases removed from V and 4 bases from J, the gap between germline ends came to 11 bases. Germline lookup yields CDR1 MNHEY and CDR2 SVGAGI. This CDR3 spans 12 amino acids. The CDR3 reads CASQAGPYGYTF. The CDR3 bases are TGTGCCAGCCAGGCAGGGCCCTATGGCTACACCTTC.

The chain is built from TRBV18 and TRBJ2-7, with D maybe TRBD2 (7 bases). The germline gives CDR1 KGHSH, CDR2 LQKENI. CDR3 length equals 15 residues. The ends were cut back, 3 bases at V and 2 bases at J, with 14 bases in the middle. For the CDR3, the DNA is TGTGCCAGCTCACCGGAGAGGGGGGGAACCTACGAGCAGTACTTC. Translating gives CASSPERGGTYEQYF.